The table lists the clone carrying this TCR beta chain with a few counts. Its antigen is unidentified. This CDR3 has 14 residues. Germline values: CDR1 SNHLY, CDR2 FYNNEI. Trimming removed 3 bases at V and 4 bases at J, with 12 bases between. The entry originates in a study of T cells after yellow fever vaccination. Study-wide context: With SMART-Seq v4 Ultra Low Input, the fractions containing low cell numbers were prepared.

TCRdb passed the 5' RACE reads through MiXCR, listing each CDR3 protein once. The repertoire includes under 700,000 distinct CDR3 sequences, about a sixth of them detected once, and 15% to 20% sits in the top ten. Study-wide results and caveats: Clonotypes shared by both compartments, CD4 and CD8, made up a small share. Within FACS-sorted repertoires, abundant clonotypes contaminating from the bulk population could be present.

The TCR comes from a man between 18 and 35 years old who received the YFV17D yellow fever vaccine. The rearrangement links TRBV2 to TRBJ1-1; no clear D gene. This material consisted of PBMCs, taken about 5 days after the first yellow fever vaccination. CDR3 region: CASSDPGEGTEAFF. The CDR3 coding sequence is TGTGCCAGCAGTGATCCCGGGGAGGGCACTGAAGCTTTCTTT.